These T cell receptor beta chains were read from a single sample in a study of identifying expanded T cells in peripheral blood. The table came from immunoSEQ multiplex PCR; TCRdb's copy has only in-frame clones and leaves some out. The sample lists about 94,000 clones, approximately 91% occurring once. The sample consisted of blood. The receptors were gathered from a person between 18 and 70 years old in good health. Each CDR3 is given with its conserved first and last residue. D genes are given only for firm matches. Clone size is given for some rows only: seen once, a few or many times, or a class if the clone is expanded.

v_gene	abundance	j_gene	d_gene	CDR3aa	CDR3nt
TRBV20-1	.	TRBJ2-7	.	CSALRCEQYF	TGCAGTGCTCTCAGGTGCGAGCAGTACTTC
TRBV27	.	TRBJ1-6	.	CASSLSLRRGAPVLNSPLHF	TGTGCCAGCAGTTTATCATTGAGGAGGGGGGCGCCAGTGCTAAATTCACCCCTCCACTTT
TRBV11-3	.	TRBJ1-1	.	CASSPSSDTEAFF	TGTGCCAGCAGCCCATCTTCGGACACTGAAGCTTTCTTT
TRBV29-1	once	TRBJ1-2	.	CSVETEDYGYTF	TGCAGCGTTGAGACAGAGGACTATGGCTACACCTTC
TRBV6-5	.	TRBJ2-7	.	CASSYGRTSYEQYF	TGTGCCAGCAGTTACGGGCGGACCTCCTACGAGCAGTACTTC
TRBV2	.	TRBJ2-3	.	CASSAGSSTDTQYF	TGTGCCAGCAGCGCGGGGTCGTCGACAGATACGCAGTATTTT
TRBV5-4	.	TRBJ2-5	.	CASSWGLQETQYF	TGTGCCAGCAGCTGGGGACTTCAAGAGACCCAGTACTTC
TRBV7-8	.	TRBJ1-2	.	CASSLGPAEQHGYTF	TGTGCCAGCAGCTTAGGACCCGCCGAACAGCATGGCTACACCTTC
TRBV19	.	TRBJ1-5	TRBD1	CASSSRDREGTQPQHF	TGTGCCAGTAGTTCCCGGGACAGGGAGGGCACTCAGCCCCAGCATTTT
TRBV10-3	.	TRBJ2-3	TRBD2	CATRTSGGTDTQYF	TGTGCCACCAGGACTAGCGGGGGCACAGATACGCAGTATTTT
TRBV19	.	TRBJ2-3	TRBD2	CASSLRTSGRSYTDTQYF	TGTGCCAGTAGTCTCCGGACTAGCGGGAGGTCCTATACAGATACGCAGTATTTT
TRBV9	.	TRBJ2-7	TRBD1	CASSRGRVTYEQYF	TGTGCCAGCAGCAGGGGGCGGGTAACCTACGAGCAGTACTTC
TRBV4-2	.	TRBJ1-2	.	CASSSLSSYGYTF	TGTGCCAGCAGCTCCCTAAGTAGCTATGGCTACACCTTC
TRBV7-3	.	TRBJ1-1	TRBD1	CASTPPGDRHRFGVTEAFF	TGTGCCAGCACCCCACCCGGGGACAGGCATAGGTTCGGGGTCACTGAAGCTTTCTTT
TRBV5-1	.	TRBJ1-4	TRBD1	CASSVDGTGYRELFF	TGCGCCAGCAGCGTCGACGGGACAGGGTATCGGGAACTGTTTTTT
TRBV5-4	.	TRBJ1-2	.	CASSLDWDSYGYTF	TGTGCCAGCAGCTTGGATTGGGATAGCTATGGCTACACCTTC
TRBV19	once	TRBJ1-5	.	CASSTPPSRTVEFNQPQHF	TGTGCCAGTAGTACCCCCCCCTCAAGGACAGTTGAATTCAATCAGCCCCAGCATTTT
TRBV11-2	.	TRBJ2-7	.	CASSLPGLRLGEQYF	TGTGCCAGCAGCTTACCGGGACTCCGGTTGGGGGAGCAGTACTTC
TRBV7-8	.	TRBJ2-7	TRBD2	CASSLPTSGSYEQYF	TGTGCCAGCAGCTTACCTACTAGCGGGAGTTACGAGCAGTACTTC
TRBV19	.	TRBJ1-2	.	CASSIALRGHSKFYGYTF	TGTGCCAGTAGTATAGCTCTTAGGGGCCACTCTAAATTCTATGGCTACACCTTC
TRBV11-3	.	TRBJ1-3	.	CASSLAGDSSGNTIYF	TGTGCCAGCAGCTTAGCCGGCGACAGCTCTGGAAACACCATATATTTT
TRBV30	few	TRBJ1-6	.	CAWSVLSGYSPLHF	TGTGCCTGGAGTGTACTGTCAGGCTATTCACCCCTCCACTTT
TRBV29-1	.	TRBJ2-3	TRBD2	CSVETPGREDTQYF	TGCAGCGTTGAAACGCCAGGGAGGGAAGATACGCAGTATTTT
TRBV7-2	.	TRBJ2-1	.	CASSSGIALQQFF	TGTGCCAGCAGCTCAGGGATCGCGCTTCAGCAGTTCTTC
TRBV9	.	TRBJ2-1	TRBD1	CASSVGGQDYNEQFF	TGTGCCAGCAGCGTTGGGGGACAGGACTACAATGAGCAGTTCTTC
TRBV4-2	.	TRBJ1-2	.	CASSQERELNYGYTF	TGTGCCAGCAGCCAAGAACGGGAACTTAACTATGGCTACACCTTC
TRBV30	.	TRBJ2-7	.	CAWSGRGSSYEQYF	TGTGCCTGGAGTGGTCGCGGGTCCTCCTACGAGCAGTACTTC
TRBV13	.	TRBJ2-5	TRBD2	CASSYGTSGQETQYF	TGTGCCAGCAGCTATGGGACTAGCGGACAAGAGACCCAGTACTTC
TRBV4-1	.	TRBJ1-3	.	CASSQLVGASGNTIYF	TGCGCCAGCAGCCAACTGGTTGGGGCGTCTGGAAACACCATATATTTT
TRBV29-1	.	TRBJ1-5	.	CSVVISTGNQPQHF	TGCAGCGTTGTTATCTCTACCGGCAATCAGCCCCAGCATTTT
TRBV6-1	.	TRBJ1-3	.	CASSEDRDTIYF	TGTGCCAGCAGTGAAGACAGGGACACCATATATTTT
TRBV7-3	.	TRBJ2-1	TRBD2	CASSSRGERLAGRDEQFF	TGTGCCAGCAGCTCCCGAGGTGAGCGGCTAGCGGGAAGGGATGAGCAGTTCTTC
TRBV2	medium-sized	TRBJ1-6	TRBD1	CASRSTGVVPPLHF	TGTGCCAGCAGATCAACAGGGGTCGTGCCACCCCTCCACTTT